The clone carrying this T cell receptor beta chain was seen just once. Its antigen is as yet unknown. Unmatched junction bases numbered 9, after V lost 8 bases and J lost 0 bases. The CDR3 is 16 residues long. The germline V gene has CDR1 DFQATT and CDR2 SNEGSKA (reference sequence). Patients were all untreated before their thyroid surgery. Original handling: The study built a papillary thyroid cancer distant-metastasis classifier from CDR3 differences across clinicopathological groups. Through MiXCR, TCRdb re-clonotyped the PCR reads. These V and J calls rely on TCRdb rather than the paper's analysis. The sample contains around 38,000 clones, about 24% of which appear only once. The source of the sample is a study of metastatic and nonmetastatic thyroid tumors. At the level of the study: Blood and tumor or nodule tissue repertoires from malignant and benign thyroid patients were compared. Regarding the study as a whole: It was reported that TCR beta diversity was significantly higher in malignant thyroid tumors than benign nodules, in blood and tumor.

The receptor was isolated from a female donor with papillary thyroid cancer or a benign thyroid nodule (not recorded which). Some clones in this sample may be carry-over from other donors' samples. The rearrangement links TRBV20-1 to TRBJ2-3; the match to TRBD2 covers 12 bases. The sequenced sample consisted of blood. For the CDR3, the DNA is TGCAGTTCCACCGGTACTAGCGGGGGGAGCACAGATACGCAGTATTTT. Translating gives CSSTGTSGGSTDTQYF.